The entry below gives a single T cell receptor beta chain sequence along with its context. Time point given: newly diagnosed GD, antithyroid drugs for less than 3 months. With RNA extracted from PBMCs as input, the TCR library was made. The source of the patients was an endocrinology department in Xi'an, China. The TCR beta library used iRepertoire HTBI primers with Arm-PCR amplification of CDR3. TCRdb redid the calling of the multiplex PCR reads with MiXCR, one entry per CDR3 protein. The sample includes over 300,000 distinct CDR3 sequences, around 15% of them seen just once. These data come from a study of regulatory T cells in long-lasting Graves disease. Across the whole study: Antithyroid drug use was under 3 months in newly diagnosed Graves' patients.

Germline CDR1 and CDR2: SNHLY and FYNNEI. This CDR3 comprises 13 residues. The J segment lost 2 bases and the V segment lost 7 bases, leaving 4 bases of the junction unmatched. This clonotype was obtained from a female donor with Graves disease. The source was peripheral blood mononuclear cells (PBMCs), collected at new diagnosis, from a patient treated with antithyroid drugs. V and J are TRBV2 and TRBJ2-5; 7 bases align to TRBD1. The CDR3 loop reads CASKGTEQETQYF. CDR3 DNA: TGTGCCAGCAAAGGGACAGAACAAGAGACCCAGTACTTC.